This TCR beta chain appears in the sequencing data of a study of blood T cell repertoires in COVID-19. Study at large: Donors in the United States, Italy and Spain gave samples during acute or convalescent COVID-19. T cells, B-cell-depleted T cells, or PBMCs provided the cDNA or gDNA that served as material.

Original methodology: Estimation of nucleated cell counts was performed using reference gene primer amplification. Only in-frame clones appear in the TCRdb table, and some are missing; sequencing was by immunoSEQ multiplex PCR. That table furnishes V, J and clone size, whereas the DNA furnished D and trimming. Counted here are 200,000 to 250,000 clones, 84% occurring once; the ten biggest clones make up approximately 1.3%. From germline, CDR1 is MNHEY and CDR2 SVGAGI. The CDR3 has 12 amino acids. Trimming removed 6 bases from V and 4 bases from J, with 8 bases in between. The chain is built from TRBV6-5 and TRBJ2-3, with a tentative D call TRBD1 (5 bases). The sequence was collected from a woman aged 40 to 55 who had recovered from COVID-19. The sample was peripheral blood. The CDR3, as DNA: TGTGCCAGCAGGTTACAGGCAGATACGCAGTATTTT. It translates to CASRLQADTQYF.